What follows are 20 T cell receptor beta chains derived from one specimen sequenced in a study of blood T cell repertoires in COVID-19. Data came from immunoSEQ multiplex PCR; TCRdb stores just in-frame clones and leaves some out. This sample carries 250,000 to 300,000 clones, just under 90% of them seen once, and the ten largest clones take around 3.5%. Specimen: peripheral blood. The receptors derive from a woman aged 40 to 49 with acute or convalescent COVID-19.

The DNA for the CDR3 is TGCGCCAGCAGCTTGGTCCCCCCGGGACAGGGGGCCCGAGGGACTGAAGCTTTCTTT. Its protein product is CASSLVPPGQGARGTEAFF. The J gene is TRBJ1-1, the V gene TRBV5-1; 12 bases match TRBD1. Trimming took 0 bases from V and 5 from J; bases not matched to a gene: 14. There are 19 residues in the CDR3. Germline lookup yields CDR1 SGHRS and CDR2 YFSETQ.

V is TRBV7-9 and J is TRBJ2-3; TRBD2 aligns across 15 bases. J lost 1 base, V lost 8 bases, and 10 bases had no gene match. Germline V gene sequence: CDR1 SEHNR, CDR2 FQNEAQ (reference sequence). There are 18 residues in the CDR3. DNA of the CDR3: TGTGCCAGCCGTCTGGGACTAGCGGGGGGCCCGGGCACAGATACGCAGTATTTT. It is translated as CASRLGLAGGPGTDTQYF.

This chain links TRBV6-2 or TRBV6-3 with TRBJ1-1; the D is unclear. V was cut by 2 bases and J by 1 base, with 17 bases left in between. This CDR3 region has 17 residues. Germline loops: CDR1 MNHEY, CDR2 SVGEGT. The CDR3 loop reads CASSYPTWAIGNTEAFF. For the CDR3, the DNA is TGTGCCAGCAGTTACCCGACGTGGGCGATTGGGAACACTGAAGCTTTCTTT.

This clone is a singleton in its sample. The gene calls are TRBV5-1 and TRBJ2-3; tentative D call: TRBD2 (7 bases). V shed 0 bases and J shed 4 bases, with 15 bases lying between them. This CDR3 has 16 residues. Per the germline V gene, CDR1 is SGHRS and CDR2 is YFSETQ. In nucleotides, the CDR3 is TGCGCCAGCAGCTTGGTGTTTGCGGGGGCCCCAGATACGCAGTATTTT. Translated, it gives CASSLVFAGAPDTQYF. Complete variable domain (other parts from reference TRBV5-1 and TRBJ2-3): KAGVTQTPRYLIKTRGQQVTLSCSPISGHRSVSWYQQTPGQGLQFLFEYFSETQRNKGNFPGRFSGRQFSNSRSEMNVSTLELGDSALYLCASSLVFAGAPDTQYFGPGTRLTVL.

This sequence joins TRBV2 and TRBJ1-6; 7 nucleotides line up with TRBD1. The CDR3 runs to 15 residues. V lost 4 bases and J lost 6; bases outside the gene matches: 6. The V gene's germline CDR1 is SNHLY and CDR2 FYNNEI. The DNA of the CDR3 is TGTGCCAGCAGTGCTAGACAGGGAGGTAATTCACCCCTCCACTTT. The encoded protein is CASSARQGGNSPLHF.

The rearrangement links TRBV9 to TRBJ1-6; possibly TRBD1 for D (5 bases). CDR3 size: 16 residues. Germline loops: CDR1 SGDLS, CDR2 YYNGEE. V lost 2 bases to trimming and J lost 9 bases, with 18 bases between them. CDR3 region: CASSVREAGPSSPLHF. CDR3 nucleotide sequence: TGTGCCAGCAGCGTGAGGGAGGCAGGGCCGAGTTCACCCCTCCACTTT.

J is TRBJ1-5 and V is TRBV7-8; 7 nucleotides agree with TRBD1. The CDR3 contains 15 residues. Germline lookup yields CDR1 SGHVS and CDR2 FQNEAQ. The V gene end was trimmed by 5 bases and the J gene end by 3 bases; junction bases not matched to a gene: 7. The CDR3 nucleotides are TGTGCCAGCAGCGAATGGGACAGACCCAATCAGCCCCAGCATTTT. The encoded protein is CASSEWDRPNQPQHF.

The rearrangement uses TRBV3-1 (or the pseudogene TRBV3-2) and TRBJ1-6; no clear D. The V and J ends lost 4 bases and 6 bases respectively, with 16 bases between them. In germline, CDR1 is LGHDT, CDR2 YNNKEL (reference sequence). The CDR3 loop spans 16 amino acids. In nucleotides, the CDR3 is TGTGCCAGCAGCCTAGGTGTGATGGAGCGTAATTCACCCCTCCACTTT. Translation gives CASSLGVMERNSPLHF.

This clone came up a few times. The chain couples TRBV29-1 to TRBJ1-2, with a possible D match to TRBD1 (6 bases). Germline CDR1 reads SQVTM; CDR2 reads ANQGSEA. The CDR3 loop spans 14 amino acids. Trimming cost V 6 bases and J 3 bases, with 17 bases left between them. CDR3 loop: CSVPLTGIDYGYTF. The CDR3 bases are TGCAGCGTCCCCCTCACAGGGATCGACTATGGCTACACCTTC.

This chain joins TRBV4-1 and TRBJ2-5; the D gene is possibly TRBD2 (5 bases). V was trimmed by 3 bases and J by 4 bases, leaving 18 bases between them. The CDR3 consists of 16 residues. CDR1 and CDR2 from the germline V gene are MGHRA and YSYEKL. CDR3 in DNA: TGCGCCAGCAGCCACCCCGACGGTCTAGCAGGAGAGACCCAGTACTTC. This codes for CASSHPDGLAGETQYF.

The J gene is TRBJ1-1, the V gene TRBV23-1; D is perhaps TRBD1 (6 bases). TRBV23-1 is an open reading frame whose function is uncertain. V was cut by 0 bases and J by 0 bases, with 17 bases left in between. The length of the CDR3 is 18 residues. CDR3 nucleotides: TGCGCCAGCAGTCAATCCGGGACATACGTGGAAGTGAACACTGAAGCTTTCTTT. Its translation: CASSQSGTYVEVNTEAFF.

There are a few counts of this clone. The rearrangement joins TRBV19 to TRBJ1-5, with D perhaps TRBD1 (6 bases). V lost 6 bases to trimming and J lost 2 bases, with 8 bases between them. Germline lookup yields CDR1 LNHDA and CDR2 SQIVND (reference sequence). The CDR3 is made up of 13 amino acids. The CDR3 nucleotides are TGTGCCAGTAGAGGGGGGGGCAATCAGCCCCAGCATTTT. Protein: CASRGGGNQPQHF.

This clone was seen just once. The chain links TRBV5-4 to TRBJ2-1; the match to TRBD2 covers 12 bases. The CDR3 runs 16 residues. Germline V gives CDR1 SGHNT, CDR2 YYREEE (reference sequence). Germline trimming cut 0 bases from V and 10 bases from J; bases unmatched to any gene: 8. For the CDR3, the DNA is TGTGCCAGCAGCTTGGGAGCTAGCGGGGGGGCTTGGGAGCAGTTCTTC. This gives the protein CASSLGASGGAWEQFF. The complete variable domain, with remaining parts taken from reference TRBV5-4 and TRBJ2-1, reads ETGVTQSPTHLIKTRGQQVTLRCSSQSGHNTVSWYQQALGQGPQFIFQYYREEENGRGNFPPRFSGLQFPNYSSELNVNALELDDSALYLCASSLGASGGAWEQFFGPGTRLTVL.

The chain links TRBV19 to TRBJ2-4; D is perhaps TRBD2 (6 bases). The CDR3 has 23 amino acids. The germline V and J ends were trimmed by 9 bases and 3 bases, with 42 bases remaining between them. Per germline, CDR1 LNHDA and CDR2 SQIVND (reference sequence). CDR3 nucleotide sequence: TGTGCCAGCTCCCCCGCATGGGGAGACCTCAGGGCTAGCGAGTCTATAGGCAAAAACATTCAGTACTTC. It is translated as CASSPAWGDLRASESIGKNIQYF.

The rearrangement joins TRBV7-8 to TRBJ1-1; a weak D match, TRBD1 (6 bases). Germline V CDR1 and CDR2: SGHVS, FQNEAQ. This CDR3 has 16 amino acids. Trimming removed 5 bases from V and 6 bases from J, with 22 bases in between. CDR3 sequence reads: CASSRTGSGIFAEAFF. Here the CDR3 DNA reads TGTGCCAGCAGCAGAACAGGGAGTGGGATCTTCGCTGAAGCTTTCTTT. The full variable domain, in which reference TRBV7-8 and TRBJ1-1 provide the parts outside the CDR3, is GAGVSQSPRYKVAKRGQDVALRCDPISGHVSLFWYQQALGQGPEFLTYFQNEAQLDKSGLPSDRFFAERPEGSVSTLKIQRTQQEDSAVYLCASSRTGSGIFAEAFFGQGTRLTVV.

The chain joins TRBV20-1 to TRBJ1-4; TRBD1 might be the D (6 bases). CDR1 and CDR2 from the germline V gene are DFQATT and SNEGSKA (reference sequence). The germline V and J ends were trimmed by 3 bases and 8 bases, with 16 bases remaining between them. The CDR3 has 14 residues. The CDR3: CSASEGGGREKLFF. The CDR3 DNA sequence: TGCAGTGCTAGTGAGGGGGGAGGACGGGAAAAACTGTTTTTT.

Details on this clone: The sample contains more than one DNA sequence encoding this CDR3. The CDR3 region has the DNA TGTGCCAGTACCCAGGGAGGAAGCAATCAGCCCCAGCATTTT. Its translation is CASTQGGSNQPQHF. This chain uses TRBV19 with TRBJ1-5, with a weak D call TRBD1 (5 bases). The CDR3 covers 14 residues. Germline V gene lookup returns CDR1 LNHDA and CDR2 SQIVND (reference sequence). Trimming took off 7 bases at V and 1 base at J, with 11 bases between the two ends.

This chain links TRBV10-3 with TRBJ1-1; 7 bases match TRBD1. CDR3 length: 15 residues. J gave up 1 base and V 11 bases, and 13 bases lay outside the gene matches. The germline V gene has CDR1 ENHRY and CDR2 SYGVKD. The CDR3 region has the DNA TGTGCCGTACGCAAAACCGACAGGGAGAACACTGAAGCTTTCTTT. It encodes CAVRKTDRENTEAFF.

V usage is TRBV3-1 (or the pseudogene TRBV3-2) and J usage is TRBJ1-6; unclear D gene. Between the trimmed V and J ends, which lost 6 bases and 10 bases, there was a span of 13 bases. The CDR3 totals 13 residues. Germline V gene sequence: CDR1 LGHDT, CDR2 YNNKEL (reference sequence). CDR3 sequence reads: CASRPPGYSPLHF. Written as DNA, the CDR3 is TGTGCCAGCAGACCCCCAGGCTACTCACCCCTCCACTTT.

V is TRBV21-1 and J is TRBJ1-2; the D call in the table, TRBD1, was not verified against the DNA. TRBV21-1 is shown as a pseudogene. The CDR3 runs to 15 residues. CDR3 DNA sequence: TGTGCCAGCAGCAAACCAGGGGGCACCGGCTGTGGCTACACCTTC. Translating it yields CASSKPGGTGCGYTF.